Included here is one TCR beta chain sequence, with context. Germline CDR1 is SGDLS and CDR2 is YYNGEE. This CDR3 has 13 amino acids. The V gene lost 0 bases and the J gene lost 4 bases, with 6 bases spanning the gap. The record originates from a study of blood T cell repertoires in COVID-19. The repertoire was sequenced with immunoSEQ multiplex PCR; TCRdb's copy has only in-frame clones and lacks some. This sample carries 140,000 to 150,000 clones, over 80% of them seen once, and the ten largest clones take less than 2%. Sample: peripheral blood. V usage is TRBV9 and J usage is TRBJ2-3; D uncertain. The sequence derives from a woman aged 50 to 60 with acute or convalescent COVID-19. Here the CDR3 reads CASSVAAPDTQYF. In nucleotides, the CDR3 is TGTGCCAGCAGCGTAGCAGCGCCAGATACGCAGTATTTT.